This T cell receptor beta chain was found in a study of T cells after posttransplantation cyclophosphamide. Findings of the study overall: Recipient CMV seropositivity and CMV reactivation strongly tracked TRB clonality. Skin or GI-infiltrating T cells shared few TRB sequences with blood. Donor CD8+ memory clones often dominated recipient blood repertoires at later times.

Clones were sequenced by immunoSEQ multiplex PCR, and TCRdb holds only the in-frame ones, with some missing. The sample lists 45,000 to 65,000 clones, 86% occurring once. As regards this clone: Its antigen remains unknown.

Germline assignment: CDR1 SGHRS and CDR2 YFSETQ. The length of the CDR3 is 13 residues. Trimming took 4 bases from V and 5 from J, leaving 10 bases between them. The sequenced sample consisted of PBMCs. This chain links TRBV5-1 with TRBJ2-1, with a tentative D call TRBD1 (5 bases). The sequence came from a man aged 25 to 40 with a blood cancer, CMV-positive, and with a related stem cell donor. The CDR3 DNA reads TGCGCCAGCAGCAGGGGCAACAACAATGAGCAGTTCTTC. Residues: CASSRGNNNEQFF.